The rows below give T cell receptor beta chains drawn from one sample of a study of blood T cell repertoires in COVID-19. TCRdb's copy holds only in-frame clones and misses some; the assay was immunoSEQ multiplex PCR. The table lists a few hundred thousand clones, around 81% of them singletons. Sequencing used peripheral blood. The receptors originated from a woman in her forties or fifties with active or convalescent COVID-19. Both conserved end residues are part of each CDR3. The D gene is left open where the match is weak. Where a row states a size, it is once, few, many or the class of an expanded clone; other rows omit it.

abundance	v_gene	d_gene	len	j_gene	CDR3nt	CDR3aa
.	TRBV11-2	TRBD2	14	TRBJ2-1	TGTGCCAGCAGCTCCCTTCGGACTAGCCATGAGCAGTTCTTC	CASSSLRTSHEQFF
.	TRBV12-3/TRBV12-4	.	13	TRBJ1-5	TGTGCCAGCAGTTTAACAGGGATCCAGCCCCAGCATTTT	CASSLTGIQPQHF
once	TRBV19	.	13	TRBJ1-2	TGTGCCAGTAGTATTGCCCCCGAGGGAGGCTACACCTTC	CASSIAPEGGYTF
.	TRBV7-6	.	15	TRBJ2-3	TGTGCCAGCAGCTTAGCGGCGAGCCGGGCAGATACGCAGTATTTT	CASSLAASRADTQYF
.	TRBV2	TRBD2	15	TRBJ2-3	TGTGCCAGCAGTGAGGGCGGGAGTAGGGCAGATACGCAGTATTTT	CASSEGGSRADTQYF
few	TRBV5-4	TRBD2	17	TRBJ2-2	TGTGCCAGCAGCTGGGGTCTAGCGGGAGAATTGGGCGGGGAGCTGTTTTTT	CASSWGLAGELGGELFF
.	TRBV28	TRBD2	14	TRBJ2-2	TGTGCCAGCACCTGGAAGCGGGATTCCGGGGAGCTGTTTTTT	CASTWKRDSGELFF
once	TRBV3-1/TRBV3-2	TRBD1	19	TRBJ1-3	TGTGCCAGCAGCCAAACTAATGTGGTTGGGACAGGGCGCGGAAACACCATATATTTT	CASSQTNVVGTGRGNTIYF
.	TRBV7-9	TRBD2	18	TRBJ2-3	TGTGCCACCAACGGACTAGCGGGAGGAACCGGGTCACCAGATACGCAGTATTTT	CATNGLAGGTGSPDTQYF
few	TRBV3-1/TRBV3-2	TRBD1	15	TRBJ1-6	TGTGCCAGCAGCCACCGGGACAGCGATAATTCACCCCTCCACTTT	CASSHRDSDNSPLHF
.	TRBV15	TRBD1	14	TRBJ1-3	TGTGCCACCAGTACAGGGGGATCTGGAAACACCATATATTTT	CATSTGGSGNTIYF
.	TRBV7-2	TRBD2	14	TRBJ2-7	TGTGCCAGCAGCCCAGCGGGAGGGGTGAGGGAGCAGTACTTC	CASSPAGGVREQYF
.	TRBV27	TRBD2	17	TRBJ2-6	TGTGCCAGCAGTCCACTAGCGGGAGGCCCTGGGGCCAACGTCCTGACTTTC	CASSPLAGGPGANVLTF
.	TRBV11-2	TRBD1	15	TRBJ1-1	TGTGCCAGCAGCTCCTTCACAGGGGTGAACACTGAAGCTTTCTTT	CASSSFTGVNTEAFF
.	TRBV5-1	.	12	TRBJ1-2	TGCGCCAGCAGCTTGGTGGGCGGCGCGGGCACCTTC	CASSLVGGAGTF
.	TRBV7-3	.	16	TRBJ2-2	TGTGCCAGCAGCTTAACTACGGGAGCCTACACCGGGGAGCTGTTTTTT	CASSLTTGAYTGELFF
.	TRBV7-9	TRBD1	15	TRBJ1-6	TGTGCCAGCAGTCCCCCGGGACAGTATAATTCACCCCTCCACTTT	CASSPPGQYNSPLHF
.	TRBV5-1	TRBD1	14	TRBJ2-5	TGCGCCAGCAGCTGGGACAGCCCGGGGGAGACCCAGTACTTC	CASSWDSPGETQYF
.	TRBV15	.	14	TRBJ2-5	TGTGCCACCAGCAGAGATATTCAGCAAGAGACCCAGTACTTC	CATSRDIQQETQYF
.	TRBV5-1	TRBD2	15	TRBJ2-7	TGCGCCAGCAGACAAACTAGCGGGAGCGTAGGCGAGCAGTACTTC	CASRQTSGSVGEQYF
.	TRBV28	.	17	TRBJ2-1	TGTGCCAGCAGTTTAAGGGGGACTACTAGCTCCTACAATGAGCAGTTCTTC	CASSLRGTTSSYNEQFF
.	TRBV2	TRBD1	14	TRBJ2-7	TGTGCCAGCAGTGGAACAGGGGGCAGCTACGAGCAGTACTTC	CASSGTGGSYEQYF
.	TRBV5-4	.	15	TRBJ2-3	TGTGCCAGCAGCTTGGACGGCGGTGACACAGATACGCAGTATTTT	CASSLDGGDTDTQYF
.	TRBV7-9	.	13	TRBJ2-1	TGTGCCAGCAGCTTAGTGCGGGACAGAGAGCAGTTCTTC	CASSLVRDREQFF
.	TRBV30	.	16	TRBJ1-2	TGTGCCTGGAGTCCGAGGGACAATCCGGGGAGCTATGGCTACACCTTC	CAWSPRDNPGSYGYTF
.	TRBV6-5	TRBD1	14	TRBJ1-2	TGTGCCAGCAAGCTACAGGGGCGCAACTATGGCTACACCTTC	CASKLQGRNYGYTF
.	TRBV14	TRBD1	15	TRBJ1-2	TGTGCCAGCAGCCCGAGGACAGGGGTTAACTATGGCTACACCTTC	CASSPRTGVNYGYTF
.	TRBV10-1	TRBD1	13	TRBJ2-3	TGCGCCAGCAGGGACAGGGGCACAGATACGCAGTATTTT	CASRDRGTDTQYF
.	TRBV11-2	.	14	TRBJ1-1	TGTGCCAGCAGCTTAGACGGGGGGTTGAGAGAAGCTTTCTTT	CASSLDGGLREAFF
.	TRBV6-5	TRBD2	15	TRBJ2-3	TGTGCCAGCAGCCTGAGCGGGAGAGGGGCAGATACGCAGTATTTT	CASSLSGRGADTQYF
once	TRBV3-1/TRBV3-2	.	13	TRBJ2-7	TGTGCCAGCACAAGGGGGGGGGCCCTCGAGCAGTACTTC	CASTRGGALEQYF
few	TRBV15	.	19	TRBJ2-1	TGTGCCACCAGCAGAGAGGGGTTTTTGGAGCGGGTGACCTACAATGAGCAGTTCTTC	CATSREGFLERVTYNEQFF
.	TRBV5-6	TRBD1	18	TRBJ1-6	TGTGCCAGCAGCTTGGCCGCGGGTACCGGGACAGTAAATTCACCCCTCCACTTT	CASSLAAGTGTVNSPLHF
.	TRBV3-1/TRBV3-2	.	13	TRBJ2-3	TGTGCCAGCAGCCATCAGGGGACAGATACGCAGTATTTT	CASSHQGTDTQYF
.	TRBV29-1	TRBD2	14	TRBJ2-1	TGCAGCGTTGAAGGGACTAGCAGCAACAATGAGCAGTTCTTC	CSVEGTSSNNEQFF
.	TRBV27	TRBD1	15	TRBJ1-1	TGTGCCAGCAGTTTAAACAGGGGGGAGAACACTGAAGCTTTCTTT	CASSLNRGENTEAFF
.	TRBV11-2	.	14	TRBJ2-7	TGTGCCAGCAGTCGTCCCGGGAGTGCTTACGAGCAGTACTTC	CASSRPGSAYEQYF
.	TRBV6-2/TRBV6-3	TRBD2	17	TRBJ2-1	TGTGCCAGCAGTTACTCTCGGACTAGCGGGATGGAGAATGAGCAGTTCTTC	CASSYSRTSGMENEQFF
.	TRBV10-3	TRBD1	15	TRBJ2-2	TGTGCCATCAGTGACGGCAGGGGGAGTTCCGGGGAGCTGTTTTTT	CAISDGRGSSGELFF
.	TRBV5-1	.	14	TRBJ2-2	TGCGCCAGCAGCATCGAGGGCCCAGCGGGGGAGCTGTTTTTT	CASSIEGPAGELFF
once	TRBV2	.	14	TRBJ2-7	TGTGCCAGCAGTGTCAACGAGGGGGTCTACGAGCAGTACTTC	CASSVNEGVYEQYF
.	TRBV19	TRBD2	14	TRBJ2-1	TGTGCCAGTAGTATTGGCGGGAGCCTGAAGATGCAGTTCTTC	CASSIGGSLKMQFF
.	TRBV20-1	.	11	TRBJ1-1	TGCAGTGCCCGAGTGAACACTGAAGCTTTCTTT	CSARVNTEAFF
.	TRBV7-9	TRBD2	15	TRBJ2-1	TGTGCCAGCAGCTTAGCCCCGGGAGGGGTCAATGAGCAGTTCTTC	CASSLAPGGVNEQFF
few	TRBV5-5	.	13	TRBJ2-7	TGTGCCAGCAGCCCCCCGGACAGAGCTGAGCAGTACTTC	CASSPPDRAEQYF
.	TRBV9	.	14	TRBJ1-5	TGTGCCAGCAGCGAGACAGTAAGCAATCAGCCCCAGCATTTT	CASSETVSNQPQHF
many	TRBV27	TRBD1	15	TRBJ2-3	TGTGCCAGCTCTAGGCTGGGACAGGGGGAAAATACGCAGTATTTT	CASSRLGQGENTQYF
.	TRBV9	TRBD2	16	TRBJ2-3	TGTGCCAGCAGCGGGGCGACTAGCGGGGGCCCGGATACGCAGTATTTT	CASSGATSGGPDTQYF
.	TRBV27	.	13	TRBJ1-2	TGTGCCAGCAGTTTAGGTTCGGGGGATGGCTACACCTTC	CASSLGSGDGYTF
.	TRBV16	.	13	TRBJ1-2	TGTGCCAGCAGCCAAGGGGGGGCCTATGGCTACACCTTC	CASSQGGAYGYTF
.	TRBV2	TRBD1	16	TRBJ1-6	TGTGCCAGCAGTGACACTAGACAGGGTTATAATTCACCCCTCCACTTT	CASSDTRQGYNSPLHF
.	TRBV12-5	TRBD1	17	TRBJ1-6	TGTGCTAGTGGTTGGGGGACAGGGGGCTCCTATAATTCACCCCTCCACTTT	CASGWGTGGSYNSPLHF